A single sample is the source of the 21 T cell receptor beta chains below, sequenced in a study of shared clonotypes between healthy human individuals. The repertoire was sequenced with immunoSEQ multiplex PCR; TCRdb's copy has only in-frame clones and lacks some. The table lists over a million clones, just under 99% of them singletons. Sequencing was carried out using naive CD4+ T cells sorted from blood. The subset denotes: CD45RA+ positively selected. All receptors come from a man aged 30-40 years in good health.

This clone was seen once. The chain combines TRBV9 with TRBJ2-3; TRBD2 aligns across 12 bases. This CDR3 region has 17 residues. V trimming: 3 bases; J trimming: 3 bases; junction bases outside the gene matches: 8. Germline V gene data show CDR1 as SGDLS and CDR2 as YYNGEE. The CDR3 reads CASSGTSGIWRTDTQYF. The CDR3 nucleotides are TGTGCCAGCAGCGGGACTAGCGGGATTTGGAGGACAGATACGCAGTATTTT.

This clone was picked up one time. The sample carries other DNA sequences with the same CDR3. The chain is built from TRBV28 and TRBJ2-2, with D perhaps TRBD2 (6 bases). This CDR3 has 14 amino acids. Germline V CDR1 and CDR2: MDHEN, SYDVKM. Trimming took 7 bases from V and 1 from J, leaving 10 bases between them. The CDR3 sequence is CASTKGGNTGELFF. DNA of the CDR3: TGTGCCAGCACCAAGGGAGGGAACACCGGGGAGCTGTTTTTT. The full variable domain, with the rest looked up from reference TRBV28 and TRBJ2-2, is DVKVTQSSRYLVKRTGEKVFLECVQDMDHENMFWYRQDPGLGLRLIYFSYDVKMKEKGDIPEGYSVSREKKERFSLILESASTNQTSMYLCASTKGGNTGELFFGEGSRLTVL.

The chain recombines TRBV20-1 with TRBJ2-7; D unresolved. CDR1 is DFQATT and CDR2 is SNEGSKA in the germline V gene (reference sequence). The CDR3 length is 10 residues. The germline V and J ends were trimmed by 7 bases and 6 bases, with 10 bases remaining between them. CDR3 DNA: TGCAGTGGGGCCCTCACCGAGCAGTACTTC. It yields the protein CSGALTEQYF.

The chain combines TRBV28 with TRBJ1-5, with 7 bases lining up with TRBD1. This CDR3 spans 15 amino acids. V was pared by 6 bases and J by 3 bases, with 8 bases of the junction left unmatched. Germline-derived CDR1 and CDR2 are MDHEN and SYDVKM. In nucleotides, the CDR3 is TGTGCCAGCAGGTCCAGACAGGGACACAATCAGCCCCAGCATTTT. This translates into CASRSRQGHNQPQHF.

This chain connects TRBV14 to TRBJ2-7, with D perhaps TRBD1 or TRBD2 (6 bases each). Trimming cost V 4 bases and J 7 bases, with 11 bases left between them. Germline V gene data show CDR1 as SGHDN and CDR2 as FVKESK. The CDR3 is made up of 12 amino acids. CDR3 residues: CASSPPGAEQYF. The DNA for the CDR3 is TGTGCCAGCAGCCCGCCGGGGGCGGAGCAGTACTTC.

Remarks on this clone: This sample also contains other DNA sequences that code for the same CDR3. The chain has TRBV5-1 and TRBJ1-5; D not resolved. Trimming pared 0 bases from V and 5 bases from J, leaving 6 bases between. Per the germline V gene, CDR1 is SGHRS and CDR2 is YFSETQ. The CDR3 runs 13 residues. The DNA for the CDR3 is TGCGCCAGCAGCTTGGACTCGGATCAGCCCCAGCATTTT. Amino acids: CASSLDSDQPQHF.

The chain combines TRBV28 with TRBJ2-1; 8 bases match TRBD2. The CDR3 spans 15 residues. With V trimmed by 3 bases and J by 7 bases, 8 bases remained unmatched. Germline CDR1 is MDHEN and CDR2 is SYDVKM. The CDR3, as DNA: TGTGCCAGCAGTTTCTTTTTCGGGACTAGGAATGAGCAGTTCTTC. Its translation is CASSFFFGTRNEQFF.

This chain uses TRBV7-8 with TRBJ1-5, with 7 bases identical to TRBD1. V shed 1 base, J shed 5 bases, and the junction held 8 bases outside the gene matches. Germline V gives CDR1 SGHVS, CDR2 FQNEAQ. The CDR3 sequence is 16 residues long. CDR3 sequence (DNA): TGTGCCAGCAGCTTAGTCGGCGGGACAGAGTATCAGCCCCAGCATTTT. Its protein is CASSLVGGTEYQPQHF.

The chain has TRBV7-3 and TRBJ2-3, with D perhaps TRBD1 or TRBD2 (5 bases each). CDR3 size: 14 residues. From germline, CDR1 is SGHTA and CDR2 FQGTGA. V gave up 1 base and J gave up 4 bases, with 9 bases separating them. CDR3: CASSLNRGADTQYF. The CDR3 coding sequence is TGTGCCAGCAGCTTAAATCGGGGCGCAGATACGCAGTATTTT.

J is TRBJ1-5 and V is TRBV28, with TRBD1 as a possible D gene (6 bases). V was pared by 4 bases and J by 6 bases, with 16 bases between. This CDR3 has 15 amino acids. Germline loops: CDR1 MDHEN, CDR2 SYDVKM. The CDR3 protein is CASSWDTKESQPQHF. CDR3 coding DNA: TGTGCCAGCAGTTGGGACACAAAAGAATCTCAGCCCCAGCATTTT.

As to this clone: Other nucleotide sequences in the sample specify the same CDR3. The chain has TRBV5-4 and TRBJ2-7; D call uncertain. The germline V gene encodes CDR1 SGHNT and CDR2 YYREEE (reference sequence). The CDR3 has 11 residues. V lost 4 bases, J lost 4 bases, and 6 bases lay in between. CDR3 sequence (DNA): TGTGCCAGCAGCCCCAAGTACGAGCAGTACTTC. Amino acids: CASSPKYEQYF.

This chain links TRBV15 with TRBJ2-3; no clear D gene. The germline gives CDR1 LNHNV, CDR2 YYDKDF (reference sequence). This CDR3 comprises 14 residues. V was pared by 0 bases and J by 4 bases, with 8 bases between. The CDR3 here is CATSREPAADTQYF. DNA of the CDR3: TGTGCCACCAGCAGAGAGCCGGCGGCAGATACGCAGTATTTT. Based on the CDR3 plus reference TRBV15 and TRBJ2-3, the full variable domain is DAMVIQNPRYQVTQFGKPVTLSCSQTLNHNVMYWYQQKSSQAPKLLFHYYDKDFNNEADTPDNFQSRRPNTSFCFLDIRSPGLGDTAMYLCATSREPAADTQYFGPGTRLTVL.

The chain joins TRBV28 to TRBJ2-7; no clear D. Trimming stripped 3 bases from V and 4 bases from J, with 13 bases between. The germline gives CDR1 MDHEN, CDR2 SYDVKM. This CDR3 spans 14 amino acids. The CDR3, as DNA: TGTGCCAGCAGTTTGGTGATAGGGTGGTACGAGCAGTACTTC. Amino acids: CASSLVIGWYEQYF.

Regarding this clone: The junction shows a germline mismatch at one end, possibly a read error. The V and J genes are TRBV7-7 and TRBJ2-1; 8 bases fit TRBD1. CDR3 size: 14 residues. Germline CDR1 reads SSHAT; CDR2 reads FNYEAQ (reference sequence). The CDR3 loop reads CASSPGQAYNEQFF. Written as DNA, the CDR3 is TGTGCTAGCAGCCCGGGACAGGCATACAATGAGCAGTTCTTC.

The rearrangement links TRBV19 to TRBJ2-7; the match to TRBD2 covers 7 bases. The CDR3 totals 18 residues. J gave up 3 bases and V 3 bases, and 17 bases lay outside the gene matches. Germline lookup yields CDR1 LNHDA and CDR2 SQIVND (reference sequence). In nucleotides, the CDR3 is TGTGCCAGTAGTATTCGGGGTGGGAGGGCCGCCCTCCTCTACGAGCAGTACTTC. Encoded protein: CASSIRGGRAALLYEQYF. Together with reference TRBV19 and TRBJ2-7, the CDR3 gives the full variable domain: DGGITQSPKYLFRKEGQNVTLSCEQNLNHDAMYWYRQDPGQGLRLIYYSQIVNDFQKGDIAEGYSVSREKKESFPLTVTSAQKNPTAFYLCASSIRGGRAALLYEQYFGPGTRLTVT.

The chain recombines TRBV7-2 with TRBJ2-1; D ambiguous. The V gene's germline CDR1 is SGHTA and CDR2 FQGNSA. The CDR3 is 12 amino acids. V was cut by 4 bases and J by 8 bases, with 9 bases left in between. The DNA of the CDR3 is TGTGCCAGCAGCTCAACCGCATATGAGCAGTTCTTC. Amino acids: CASSSTAYEQFF.

The V call is TRBV15, the J call TRBJ2-7; 10 nucleotides agree with TRBD2. This CDR3 spans 14 amino acids. Germline assignment: CDR1 LNHNV and CDR2 YYDKDF (reference sequence). V dropped 8 bases and J dropped 2; count of bases not matched to a gene: 6. CDR3 loop: CATAASGRPYEQYF. The CDR3, as DNA: TGTGCCACCGCGGCTAGCGGGAGACCCTACGAGCAGTACTTC.

This clone was observed a single time. The chain recombines TRBV19 with TRBJ1-4; 7 bases are a match to TRBD1. J lost 8 bases, V lost 4 bases, and 13 bases had no gene match. Germline CDR1 and CDR2: LNHDA and SQIVND (reference sequence). The CDR3 runs 16 residues. The CDR3 region has the DNA TGTGCCAGTAGTAGTACCGGGACAGCAAGTATCGAAAAACTGTTTTTT. This codes for CASSSTGTASIEKLFF.

The rearrangement joins TRBV5-1 to TRBJ2-7; no clear D. CDR1 SGHRS and CDR2 YFSETQ come from the germline V gene. The CDR3 is made up of 13 amino acids. V lost 4 bases and J lost 3, with 11 bases in between. CDR3 sequence: CASSAASGYEQYF. CDR3 in DNA: TGCGCCAGCAGCGCAGCCTCAGGCTACGAGCAGTACTTC.

J is TRBJ1-1 and V is TRBV19; tentative D call: TRBD1 (5 bases). The CDR3 is 14 amino acids. The V gene lost 0 bases and the J gene lost 12 bases, with 17 bases spanning the gap. Germline V CDR1 and CDR2: LNHDA, SQIVND (reference sequence). The CDR3, as DNA: TGTGCCAGTAGTATAGAGGGACGTGAGGGGTCAACTTTCTTT. Translation gives CASSIEGREGSTFF.

The chain couples TRBV7-2 to TRBJ2-7, with 7 positions matching TRBD1. In germline, CDR1 is SGHTA, CDR2 FQGNSA. This CDR3 contains 16 residues. V was pared by 1 base and J by 7 bases, with 13 bases of the junction left unmatched. CDR3 nucleotides: TGTGCCAGCAGCTTAGATGGCGTGACAGGGTTTAGGGAGCAGTACTTC. As protein: CASSLDGVTGFREQYF.